One and the same sample provided the 7 T cell receptor beta chains below, sequenced in a study of identical twins. MiXCR was run by TCRdb on the 5' RACE reads, yielding one entry per CDR3 protein. The sample consists of about 220,000 distinct CDR3 sequences, 6% to 9% of them appearing once. This sample was shared with a second study, whose subject was yellow fever vaccine responses in identical twins.

Sequencing used memory (CD45RO+) T cells sorted from blood. These TCRs come from a woman aged 18-29 years in good health.

This clonotype has only a few counts. In DNA form, the CDR3 reads TGCAGTGCTAGTTTAGGGATGAATCAGCCCCAGCATTTT. This translates into CSASLGMNQPQHF. The rearrangement uses TRBV20-1 and TRBJ1-5; no clear D. CDR1 and CDR2 from the germline V gene are DFQATT and SNEGSKA (reference sequence). This CDR3 is 13 amino acids long. The germline V and J ends were trimmed by 3 bases and 4 bases, with 10 bases remaining between them.

The V call is TRBV20-1, the J call TRBJ2-5, with a possible D match to TRBD1 (5 bases). Trimming cost V 6 bases and J 6 bases, with 17 bases left between them. The CDR3 contains 13 residues. From germline, CDR1 is DFQATT and CDR2 SNEGSKA (reference sequence). The CDR3 here is CSAWAGRLKTQYF. The DNA of the CDR3 is TGCAGTGCATGGGCAGGGCGATTGAAGACCCAGTACTTC.

This clonotype was detected many times. The chain has TRBV5-1 and TRBJ2-7; D ambiguous. The length of the CDR3 is 12 residues. Germline assignment: CDR1 SGHRS and CDR2 YFSETQ. V was cut by 0 bases and J by 6 bases, with 7 bases left in between. The CDR3: CASSLVTAEQYF. The DNA for the CDR3 is TGCGCCAGCAGCTTGGTAACGGCCGAGCAGTACTTC.

The chain links TRBV6-1 to TRBJ1-6, with D possibly TRBD1 on 6 matching bases. V lost 3 bases and J lost 7, with 25 bases in between. The length of the CDR3 is 19 residues. The germline V gene encodes CDR1 MNHNS and CDR2 SASEGT. CDR3 DNA: TGTGCCAGCAGTGAGGACTCGCCAGGGGTATTCGCCCAAAATTCACCCCTCCACTTT. This codes for CASSEDSPGVFAQNSPLHF.

As for this clonotype: A read error may explain this, as a much larger clone is one base away. The chain couples TRBV12-3 or TRBV12-4 to TRBJ2-5; weak D call: TRBD2 (6 bases). The CDR3 covers 18 residues. CDR3 protein: CAISFNIGGRTSVETQYF. CDR3 bases: TGTGCCATCAGTTTTAATATTGGAGGGCGGACAAGTGTAGAGACCCAGTACTTC.

The chain joins TRBV7-9 to TRBJ1-4, with 10 bases matching TRBD1. Germline CDR1 is SEHNR and CDR2 is FQNEAQ (reference sequence). V was pared by 5 bases and J by 8 bases, with 5 bases of the junction left unmatched. The CDR3 loop spans 14 amino acids. Written as DNA, the CDR3 is TGTGCCAGCAGCGCCCGGACAGGGGGAGAAAAACTGTTTTTT. It is translated as CASSARTGGEKLFF.

This clonotype was picked up many times. CDR3 residues: CASSRDSYNEQFF. In DNA, the CDR3 is TGTGCCAGCAGCCGGGACTCCTACAATGAGCAGTTCTTC. The chain couples TRBV7-9 to TRBJ2-1, with D perhaps TRBD2 (5 bases). The germline V and J ends were trimmed by 5 bases and 0 bases, with 5 bases remaining between them. Looked up from germline, CDR1 is SEHNR and CDR2 is FQNEAQ (reference sequence). There are 13 residues in the CDR3.